This TCR beta chain was identified in a study of blood T cell repertoires in COVID-19. TCRdb keeps only in-frame clones here, not all; method: immunoSEQ multiplex PCR. This table has fewer than 350,000 clones, roughly nine tenths appearing once. Germline V CDR1 and CDR2: SEHNR, FQNEAQ (reference sequence). The CDR3 length is 16 residues. V was shortened by 0 bases and J by 2 bases, with 14 bases between the two germline ends. Recruited during active infection, patients (from Seattle) were subsequently followed longitudinally. Sequencing was carried out using peripheral blood. The sequence was obtained from a woman under 40 with COVID-19, enrolled during active disease. The chain combines TRBV7-9 with TRBJ2-7; D remains unclear. CDR3 region: CASSLALRGMAYEQYF. The CDR3 bases are TGTGCCAGCAGCTTAGCTTTGAGAGGTATGGCCTACGAGCAGTACTTC.